This T cell receptor (beta chain) was recovered during a study of blood T cell repertoires in COVID-19. Study at large: COVID-19 samples, acute and convalescent, were from the United States, Italy and Spain. PBMCs, B-cell-depleted T cells, or T cells were the source of the cDNA or gDNA that made up the material.

Clinical history as reported by participants underpinned cohort assignment. Methods used by the authors: For nucleated cells, counts were estimated from reference gene primer amplification. The repertoire was sequenced with immunoSEQ multiplex PCR; TCRdb's copy has only in-frame clones and lacks some. V and J calls plus clone size are reproduced from that table; the DNA served to infer D and trimming. The sample holds about 140,000 clones, approximately 88% seen once. This CDR3 has 15 residues. J was trimmed by 4 bases and V by 6 bases; bases with no gene match: 5. Germline lookup yields CDR1 ENHRY and CDR2 SYGVKD.

The chain employs TRBV10-3 and TRBJ2-7; TRBD2 matches at 14 bases. This receptor was identified in a man between 65 and 79 years old who had been exposed to COVID-19. Source material: PBMCs or T cells enriched from blood (not recorded which). Here the CDR3 DNA reads TGTGCCATCAGCTTCGGGACTAGCGGGAGTTACGAGCAGTACTTC. Its protein product is CAISFGTSGSYEQYF.